This T cell receptor (beta chain) was retrieved from a study of blood T cell repertoires in COVID-19. Study information: The origin of the acute and convalescent COVID-19 samples was the United States, Italy and Spain. The analysed material was cDNA or gDNA that came from T cells, B-cell-depleted T cells, or PBMCs.

In the original analysis: Counts of nucleated cells, estimated from reference gene primer amplification, were obtained. Only in-frame clones appear in the TCRdb table, and some are missing; sequencing was by immunoSEQ multiplex PCR. That table is the source of V, J and clone size, and D and trimming were worked out from the DNA. The data hold approximately 350,000 clones, with around four fifths observed a single time. The V gene's germline CDR1 is SGDLS and CDR2 YYNGEE. There are 17 residues in the CDR3. V shed 0 bases and J 5 bases; nucleotides not matched to a gene: 9. This clone was picked up one time.

The source is a man younger than 40 with active or convalescent COVID-19. J is TRBJ2-7 and V is TRBV9, with 12 bases matching TRBD2. Sequencing used peripheral blood. The CDR3 DNA reads as TGTGCCAGCAGCGTAGCACTAGCGGGAGGCGGAGACCACGAGCAGTACTTC. Encoded protein: CASSVALAGGGDHEQYF.